Sequencing of this TCR beta chain was carried out in a study of spatial heterogeneity in lung cancer (dated by TCRdb to the late 2010s). General notes on the study: Beta-chain transcripts were consistently detected in greater numbers than alpha-chain transcripts, which likely reflected higher beta-chain transcript abundance. In tumor regions, TCR transcript counts showed a strong correlation with a T cell transcriptional module score derived from matched bulk RNA-seq. In the raw uncorrected reads, each unique combination of TCR and UMI appeared on average more than ten times. The study quantitatively compared TCR alpha and beta repertoires across multiple tumor regions, matched nontumor lung and blood in non-small cell lung cancer. Nonsynonymous mutation counts, determined by whole-exome sequencing of tumor tissue, were related to features of the TCR repertoire. Both alpha and beta chains were TCR-sequenced in about 240 tumor regions, roughly 70 matched nontumor lung samples and around 54 PBMC samples obtained at surgery. Results the study describes overall, beyond this receptor: TCR-seq was estimated to cover only approximately 6.6% of tumor T cells for alpha chains and approximately 12% for beta chains. Confirming at a functional level the hypothesis that regional TCRs recognize regional mutations was considered to require additional single-cell paired TCR alpha and beta sequencing. Counts of ubiquitous and regional expanded TCRs correlated with counts of ubiquitous and regional nonsynonymous mutations, respectively. The tumor nonsynonymous mutation count correlated with the number of expanded intratumoral alpha and beta TCRs.

The CDR3 runs 14 residues from the cysteine to the phenylalanine. Solely the CDR3 DNA is kept, with 42 bases framed from the first base. Sequences SGHNT (CDR1) and YENEEA (CDR2) are obtained from the germline V gene. For this chain, trimming is 4 bases at the V end and 7 bases at the J end, and the number of junction bases without a gene match is 5. This clonotype was picked up many times. Which antigen it targets is not known. Base quality data are lacking; no much larger clone is found one base away. Library preparation used 5' RACE. Sequencing relied on a NextSeq 500. In the TCR library protocol, a unique molecular identifier was attached to each TCR cDNA molecule so that PCR and sequencing errors could be corrected. In the source study's methods: TCR identification, UMI-based error correction and CDR3 extraction were all carried out with Decombinator tools. Expanded TCRs were defined as those above a frequency of 2 per 1,000, corresponding to the top 1% of the tumor frequency distribution. Expanded tumor TCRs statistically deemed absent (corrected P<0.05) from at least one tumor region were classed as regional, and all other expanded tumor TCRs were classed as ubiquitous. Renyi diversity was calculated using the R vegan package after each repertoire was subsampled 100 times to 5,000 TCRs. CDR3 similarity networks were built from amino acid triplet string-kernel similarity, connecting CDR3s with pairwise similarity above 0.82. In-frame beta chains were kept once TCRdb had trimmed the public reads at Q25 with fastp and called clones with MiXCR. Rows are unified per CDR3 protein, each entry keeping the most common DNA and genes. For this entry, the V and J calls and clone size follow TCRdb and not the study's own pipeline. In this sample the table shows roughly 10,000 distinct CDR3 sequences, 12% of which occur a single time. Of the sample, around 14% is held by the ten largest clones.

The sample's time point, from its label and the paper: sample taken at primary tumor resection. Donors were some 67 patients with early-stage, untreated non-small cell lung cancer from the lung TRACERx cohort. TCR sequencing used whole RNA extracted from tumor and nontumor lung tissue, or from cryopreserved PBMC samples, without cell sorting. Only patients with enough RNA available from two or more tumor regions were chosen for TCR sequencing. Before selection, tumor and adjacent nontumor lung specimens were reviewed by a lung pathologist. Material: lung tumor tissue, obtained at surgery. The sequence is built from TRBV11-3 and TRBJ2-3; the central 10 bases match TRBD1. The clonotype comes from a female donor with early-stage non-small cell lung cancer. CDR3 loop: CASSSTGGTNTQYF. The bases read TGTGCCAGCAGCTCGACAGGGGGCACGAATACGCAGTATTTT.